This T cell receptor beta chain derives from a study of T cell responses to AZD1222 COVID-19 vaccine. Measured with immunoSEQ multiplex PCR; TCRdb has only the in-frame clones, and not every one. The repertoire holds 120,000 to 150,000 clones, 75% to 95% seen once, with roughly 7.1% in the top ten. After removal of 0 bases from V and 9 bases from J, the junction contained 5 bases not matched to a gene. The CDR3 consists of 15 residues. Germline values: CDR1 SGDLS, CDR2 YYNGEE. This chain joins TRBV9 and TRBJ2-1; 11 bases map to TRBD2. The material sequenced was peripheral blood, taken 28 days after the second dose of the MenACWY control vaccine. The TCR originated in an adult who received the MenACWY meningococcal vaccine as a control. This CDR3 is CASSVGGLAVSEQFF. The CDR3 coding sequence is TGTGCCAGCAGCGTAGGGGGACTAGCGGTGAGTGAGCAGTTCTTC.